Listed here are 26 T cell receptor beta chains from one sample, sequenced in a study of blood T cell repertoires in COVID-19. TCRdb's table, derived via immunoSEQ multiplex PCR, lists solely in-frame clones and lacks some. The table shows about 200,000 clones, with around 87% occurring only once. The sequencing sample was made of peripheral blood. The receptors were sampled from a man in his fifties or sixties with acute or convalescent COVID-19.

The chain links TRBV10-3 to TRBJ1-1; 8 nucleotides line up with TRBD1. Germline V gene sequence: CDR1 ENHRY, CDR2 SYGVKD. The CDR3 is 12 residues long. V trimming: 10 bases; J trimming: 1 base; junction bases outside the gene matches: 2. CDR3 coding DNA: TGTGCCAGCGGGACAGGGAACACTGAAGCTTTCTTT. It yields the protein CASGTGNTEAFF.

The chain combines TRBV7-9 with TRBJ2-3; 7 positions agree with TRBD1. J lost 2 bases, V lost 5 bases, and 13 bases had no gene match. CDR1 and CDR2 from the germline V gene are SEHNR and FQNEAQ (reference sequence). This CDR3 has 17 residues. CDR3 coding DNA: TGTGCCAGCAGCCTAAGGTCCCGACAGGGATCCACAGATACGCAGTATTTT. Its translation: CASSLRSRQGSTDTQYF.

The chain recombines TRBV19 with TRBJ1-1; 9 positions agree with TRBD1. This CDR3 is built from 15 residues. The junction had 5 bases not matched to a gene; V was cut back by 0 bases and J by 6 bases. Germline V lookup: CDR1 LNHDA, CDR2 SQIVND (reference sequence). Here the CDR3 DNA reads TGTGCCAGTAGTATAGACGGGACAGGGAATTCTGAAGCTTTCTTT. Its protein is CASSIDGTGNSEAFF.

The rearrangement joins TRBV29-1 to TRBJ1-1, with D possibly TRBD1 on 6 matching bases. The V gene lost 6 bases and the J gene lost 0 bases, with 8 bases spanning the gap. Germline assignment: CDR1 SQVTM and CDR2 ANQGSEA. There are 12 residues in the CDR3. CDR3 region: CSVRQVNTEAFF. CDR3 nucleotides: TGCAGCGTCAGACAGGTGAACACTGAAGCTTTCTTT.

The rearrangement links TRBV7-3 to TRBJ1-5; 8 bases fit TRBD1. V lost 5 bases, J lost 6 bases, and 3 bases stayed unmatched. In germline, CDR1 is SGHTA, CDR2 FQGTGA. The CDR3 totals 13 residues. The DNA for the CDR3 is TGTGCCAGCAGCGCAGGGGGCGGTCAGCCCCAGCATTTT. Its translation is CASSAGGGQPQHF.

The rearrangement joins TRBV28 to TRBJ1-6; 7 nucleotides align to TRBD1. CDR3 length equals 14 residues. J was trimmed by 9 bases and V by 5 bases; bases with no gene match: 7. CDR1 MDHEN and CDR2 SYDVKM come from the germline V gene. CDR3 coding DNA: TGTGCCAGCAGTCTAAGACAGGGCACTTCACCCCTCCACTTT. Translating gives CASSLRQGTSPLHF.

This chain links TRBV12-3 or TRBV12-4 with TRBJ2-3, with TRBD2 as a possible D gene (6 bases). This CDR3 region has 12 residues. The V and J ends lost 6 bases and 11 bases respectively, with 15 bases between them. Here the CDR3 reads CASRRRDSQQYF. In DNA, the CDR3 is TGTGCCAGCAGACGCCGGGACTCCCAGCAGTATTTT.

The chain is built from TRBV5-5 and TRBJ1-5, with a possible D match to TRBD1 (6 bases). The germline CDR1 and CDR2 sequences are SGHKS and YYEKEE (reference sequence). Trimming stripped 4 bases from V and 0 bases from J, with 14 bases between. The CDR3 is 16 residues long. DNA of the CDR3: TGTGCCAGCAGCCCTACGGACAGTTATAGCAATCAGCCCCAGCATTTT. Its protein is CASSPTDSYSNQPQHF.

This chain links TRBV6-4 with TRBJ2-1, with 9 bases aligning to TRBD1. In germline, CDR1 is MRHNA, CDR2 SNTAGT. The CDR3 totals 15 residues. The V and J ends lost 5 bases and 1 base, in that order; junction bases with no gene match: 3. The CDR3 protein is CASSSGTGSYNEQFF. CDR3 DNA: TGTGCCAGCAGTTCCGGGACAGGGTCCTACAATGAGCAGTTCTTC.

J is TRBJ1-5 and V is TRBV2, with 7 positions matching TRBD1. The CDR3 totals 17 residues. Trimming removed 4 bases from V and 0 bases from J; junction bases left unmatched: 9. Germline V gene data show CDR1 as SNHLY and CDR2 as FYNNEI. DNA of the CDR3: TGTGCCAGCAGTGGGGACAGTTGGATATATAGCAATCAGCCCCAGCATTTT. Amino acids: CASSGDSWIYSNQPQHF.

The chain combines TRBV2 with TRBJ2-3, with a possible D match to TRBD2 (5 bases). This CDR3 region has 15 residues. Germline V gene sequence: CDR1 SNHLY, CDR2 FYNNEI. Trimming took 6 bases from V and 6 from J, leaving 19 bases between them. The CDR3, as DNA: TGTGCCAGCAGCACCGGACCCGCAGCGGAGGATACGCAGTATTTT. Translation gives CASSTGPAAEDTQYF.

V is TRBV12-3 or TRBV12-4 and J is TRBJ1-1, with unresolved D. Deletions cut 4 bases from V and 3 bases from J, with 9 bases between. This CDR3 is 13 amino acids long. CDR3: CASSYDWDTEAFF. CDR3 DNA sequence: TGTGCCAGCAGTTACGACTGGGACACTGAAGCTTTCTTT.

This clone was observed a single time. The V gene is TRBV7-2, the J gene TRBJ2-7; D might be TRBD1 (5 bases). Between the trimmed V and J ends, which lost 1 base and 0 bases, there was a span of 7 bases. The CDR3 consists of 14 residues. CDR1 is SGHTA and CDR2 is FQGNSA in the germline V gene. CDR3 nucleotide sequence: TGTGCCAGCAGCTTAGATCAGGGCTCCTACGAGCAGTACTTC. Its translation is CASSLDQGSYEQYF.

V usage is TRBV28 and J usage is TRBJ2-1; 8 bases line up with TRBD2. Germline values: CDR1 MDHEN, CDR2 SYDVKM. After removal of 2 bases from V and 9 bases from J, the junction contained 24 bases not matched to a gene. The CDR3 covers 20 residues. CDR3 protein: CASSLTHWVAGLPDGGEQFF. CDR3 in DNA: TGTGCCAGCAGTTTAACTCACTGGGTAGCGGGGCTCCCCGATGGGGGTGAGCAGTTCTTC.

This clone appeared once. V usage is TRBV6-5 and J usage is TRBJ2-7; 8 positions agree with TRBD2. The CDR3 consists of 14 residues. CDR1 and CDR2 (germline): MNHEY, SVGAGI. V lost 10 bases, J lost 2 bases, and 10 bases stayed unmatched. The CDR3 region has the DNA TGTGCCATTGCCAGCGGGGGTCCCCCCTACGAGCAGTACTTC. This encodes CAIASGGPPYEQYF.

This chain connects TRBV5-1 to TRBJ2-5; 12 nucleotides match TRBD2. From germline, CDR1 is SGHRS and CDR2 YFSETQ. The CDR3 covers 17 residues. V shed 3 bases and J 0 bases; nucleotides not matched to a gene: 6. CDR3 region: CASSSGLAGRYQETQYF. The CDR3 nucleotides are TGCGCCAGCAGCTCCGGACTAGCGGGGCGGTACCAAGAGACCCAGTACTTC.

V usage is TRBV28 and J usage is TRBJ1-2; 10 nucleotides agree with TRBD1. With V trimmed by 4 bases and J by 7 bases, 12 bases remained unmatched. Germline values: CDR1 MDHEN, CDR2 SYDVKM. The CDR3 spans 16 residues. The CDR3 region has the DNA TGTGCCAGCAGTTCCCCCGGGACAGGGGAATCGCGTGGCTACACCTTC. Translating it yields CASSSPGTGESRGYTF.

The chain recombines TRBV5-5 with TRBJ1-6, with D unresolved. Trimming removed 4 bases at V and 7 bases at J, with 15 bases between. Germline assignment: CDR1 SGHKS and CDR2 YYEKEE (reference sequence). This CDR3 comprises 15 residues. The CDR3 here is CASSQRLLPNSPLHF. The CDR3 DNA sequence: TGTGCCAGCAGCCAACGACTGCTACCAAATTCACCCCTCCACTTT.

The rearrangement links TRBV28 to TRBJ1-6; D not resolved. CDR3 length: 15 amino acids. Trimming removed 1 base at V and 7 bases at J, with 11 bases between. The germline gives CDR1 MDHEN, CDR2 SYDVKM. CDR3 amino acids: CASSLFAGGNSPLHF. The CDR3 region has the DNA TGTGCCAGCAGTTTATTTGCAGGAGGAAATTCACCCCTCCACTTT.

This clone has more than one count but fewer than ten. For the CDR3, the DNA is TGTGCCAGCAGTAAACCGACAGGGGTCACTGAAGCTTTCTTT. Translation: CASSKPTGVTEAFF. The chain uses TRBV28 and TRBJ1-1; 8 nucleotides align to TRBD1. The CDR3 spans 14 residues. Germline V gene lookup returns CDR1 MDHEN and CDR2 SYDVKM. V dropped 5 bases and J dropped 4; count of bases not matched to a gene: 6.

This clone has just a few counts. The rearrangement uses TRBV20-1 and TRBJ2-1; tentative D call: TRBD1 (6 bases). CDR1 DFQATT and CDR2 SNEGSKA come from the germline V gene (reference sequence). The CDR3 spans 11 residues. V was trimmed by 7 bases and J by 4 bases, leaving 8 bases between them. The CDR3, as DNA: TGCAGTGGGGACATTTACAATGAGCAGTTCTTC. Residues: CSGDIYNEQFF.

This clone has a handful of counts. CDR3 sequence: CASSLVESPLHF. CDR3 nucleotides: TGTGCCAGCAGCCTGGTAGAGTCACCCCTCCACTTT. This rearrangement joins TRBV3-1 (or the pseudogene TRBV3-2) to TRBJ1-6; no reliable D call. The CDR3 is made up of 12 amino acids. V lost 4 bases, J lost 10 bases, and 8 bases lay in between. CDR1 LGHDT and CDR2 YNNKEL come from the germline V gene (reference sequence).

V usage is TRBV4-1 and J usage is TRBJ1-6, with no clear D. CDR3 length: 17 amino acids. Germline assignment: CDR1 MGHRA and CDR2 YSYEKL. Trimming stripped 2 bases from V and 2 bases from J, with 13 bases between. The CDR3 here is CASSQYNEATYNSPLHF. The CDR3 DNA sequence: TGCGCCAGCAGCCAATATAACGAGGCCACCTATAATTCACCCCTCCACTTT.

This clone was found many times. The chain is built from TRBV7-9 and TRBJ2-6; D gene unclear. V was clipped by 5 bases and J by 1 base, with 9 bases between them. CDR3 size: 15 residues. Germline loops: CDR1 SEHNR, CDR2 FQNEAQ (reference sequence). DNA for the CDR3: TGTGCCAGCAGCCGCGTGGAGTCTGGGGCCAACGTCCTGACTTTC. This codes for CASSRVESGANVLTF.

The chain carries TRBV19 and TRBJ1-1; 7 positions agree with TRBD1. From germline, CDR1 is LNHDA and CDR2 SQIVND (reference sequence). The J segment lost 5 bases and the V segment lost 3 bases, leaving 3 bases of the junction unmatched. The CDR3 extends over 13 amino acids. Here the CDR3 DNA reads TGTGCCAGTAGTATGACCAGGGGGACTGAAGCTTTCTTT. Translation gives CASSMTRGTEAFF. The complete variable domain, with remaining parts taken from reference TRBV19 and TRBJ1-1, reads DGGITQSPKYLFRKEGQNVTLSCEQNLNHDAMYWYRQDPGQGLRLIYYSQIVNDFQKGDIAEGYSVSREKKESFPLTVTSAQKNPTAFYLCASSMTRGTEAFFGQGTRLTVV.

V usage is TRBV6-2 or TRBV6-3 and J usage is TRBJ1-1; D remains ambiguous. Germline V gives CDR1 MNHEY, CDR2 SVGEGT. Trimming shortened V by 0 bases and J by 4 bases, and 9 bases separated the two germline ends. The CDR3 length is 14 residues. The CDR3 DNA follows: TGTGCCAGCAGTTACTCGAACCAGTTCACTGAAGCTTTCTTT. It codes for CASSYSNQFTEAFF.